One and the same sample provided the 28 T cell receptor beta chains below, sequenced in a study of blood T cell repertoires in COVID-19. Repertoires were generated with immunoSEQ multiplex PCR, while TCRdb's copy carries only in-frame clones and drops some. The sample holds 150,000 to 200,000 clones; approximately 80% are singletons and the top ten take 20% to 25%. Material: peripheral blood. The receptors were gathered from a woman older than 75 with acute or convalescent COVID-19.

The CDR3 here is CAAGPSGNTIYF. Here the CDR3 DNA reads TGTGCTGCGGGTCCCTCTGGAAACACCATATATTTT. This sequence joins TRBV6-5 and TRBJ1-3; the D is unclear. The V gene's germline CDR1 is MNHEY and CDR2 SVGAGI. The CDR3 consists of 12 residues.

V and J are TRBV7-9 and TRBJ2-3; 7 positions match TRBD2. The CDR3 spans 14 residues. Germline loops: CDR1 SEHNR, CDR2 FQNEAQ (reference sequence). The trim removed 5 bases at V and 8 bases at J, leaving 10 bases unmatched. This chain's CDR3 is CASSSGTRPGTQYF. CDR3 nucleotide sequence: TGTGCCAGCAGCAGCGGGACCCGGCCGGGTACGCAGTATTTT.

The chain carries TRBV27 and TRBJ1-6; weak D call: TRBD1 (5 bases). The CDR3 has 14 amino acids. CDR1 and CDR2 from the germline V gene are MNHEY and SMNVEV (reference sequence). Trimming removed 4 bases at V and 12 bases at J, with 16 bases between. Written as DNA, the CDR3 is TGTGCCAGCAGTTCTCGACAGACCGAAAGACCCCTCCACTTT. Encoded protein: CASSSRQTERPLHF.

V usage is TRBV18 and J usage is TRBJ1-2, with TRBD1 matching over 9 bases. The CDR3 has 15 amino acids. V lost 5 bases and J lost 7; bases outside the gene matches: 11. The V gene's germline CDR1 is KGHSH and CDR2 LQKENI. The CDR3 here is CASSFGQGSPGGYTF. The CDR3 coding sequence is TGTGCCAGCTCATTTGGACAGGGGAGTCCCGGTGGCTACACCTTC.

The CDR3 reads CASSRGQVGVGEAFF. CDR3 DNA sequence: TGTGCCAGTAGTAGGGGACAGGTGGGTGTTGGTGAAGCTTTCTTT. The gene calls are TRBV19 and TRBJ1-1; 8 nucleotides align to TRBD1. This CDR3 has 15 amino acids. Germline CDR1 is LNHDA and CDR2 is SQIVND (reference sequence). J was trimmed by 7 bases and V by 4 bases; bases with no gene match: 11.

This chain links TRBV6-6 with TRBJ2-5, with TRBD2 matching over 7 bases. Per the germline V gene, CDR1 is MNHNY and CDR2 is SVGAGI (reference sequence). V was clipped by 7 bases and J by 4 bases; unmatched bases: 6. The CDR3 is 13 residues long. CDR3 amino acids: CASNREAGETQYF. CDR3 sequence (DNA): TGTGCCAGCAACCGGGAGGCTGGAGAGACCCAGTACTTC.

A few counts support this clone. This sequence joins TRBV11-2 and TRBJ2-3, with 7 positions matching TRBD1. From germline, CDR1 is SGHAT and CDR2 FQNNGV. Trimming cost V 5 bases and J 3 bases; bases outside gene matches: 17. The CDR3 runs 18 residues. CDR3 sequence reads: CASSPQGPGSGGTDTQYF. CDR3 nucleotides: TGTGCCAGCAGCCCACAGGGGCCCGGAAGCGGTGGGACAGATACGCAGTATTTT.

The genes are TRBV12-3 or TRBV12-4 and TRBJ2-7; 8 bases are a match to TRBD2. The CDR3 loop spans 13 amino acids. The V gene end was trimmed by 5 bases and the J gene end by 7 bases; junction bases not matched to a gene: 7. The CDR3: CASSNQERGEQYF. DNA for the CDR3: TGTGCCAGCAGTAACCAGGAGCGGGGGGAGCAGTACTTC.

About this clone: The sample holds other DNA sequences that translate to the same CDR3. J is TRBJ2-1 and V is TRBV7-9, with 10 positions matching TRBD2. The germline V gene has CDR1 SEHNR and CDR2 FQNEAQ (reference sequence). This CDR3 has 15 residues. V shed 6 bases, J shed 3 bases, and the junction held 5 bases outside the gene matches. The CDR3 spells CASSRGLADYNEQFF. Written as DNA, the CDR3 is TGTGCCAGCAGTCGAGGACTAGCGGACTACAATGAGCAGTTCTTC.

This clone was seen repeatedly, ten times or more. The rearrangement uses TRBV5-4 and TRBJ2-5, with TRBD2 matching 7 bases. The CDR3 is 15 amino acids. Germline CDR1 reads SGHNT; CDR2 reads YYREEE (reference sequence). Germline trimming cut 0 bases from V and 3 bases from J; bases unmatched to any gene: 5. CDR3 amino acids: CASSLGGRKEETQYF. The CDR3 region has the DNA TGTGCCAGCAGCTTGGGCGGGAGAAAGGAAGAGACCCAGTACTTC.

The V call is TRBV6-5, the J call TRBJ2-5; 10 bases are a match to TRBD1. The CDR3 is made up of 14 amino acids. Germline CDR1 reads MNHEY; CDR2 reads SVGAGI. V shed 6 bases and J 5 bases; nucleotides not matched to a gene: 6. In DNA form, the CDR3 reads TGTGCCAGCAGCCAGGGACAGGGGCGGGAGACCCAGTACTTC. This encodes CASSQGQGRETQYF.

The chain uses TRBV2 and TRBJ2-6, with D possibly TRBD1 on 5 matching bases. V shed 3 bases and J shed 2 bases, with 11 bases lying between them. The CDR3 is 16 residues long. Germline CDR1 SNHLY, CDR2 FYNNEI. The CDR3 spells CASSDARRAGANVLTF. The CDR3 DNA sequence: TGTGCCAGCAGTGACGCCCGCAGGGCTGGGGCCAACGTCCTGACTTTC. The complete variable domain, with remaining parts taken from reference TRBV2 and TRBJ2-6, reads EPEVTQTPSHQVTQMGQEVILRCVPISNHLYFYWYRQILGQKVEFLVSFYNNEISEKSEIFDDQFSVERPDGSNFTLKIRSTKLEDSAMYFCASSDARRAGANVLTFGAGSRLTVL.

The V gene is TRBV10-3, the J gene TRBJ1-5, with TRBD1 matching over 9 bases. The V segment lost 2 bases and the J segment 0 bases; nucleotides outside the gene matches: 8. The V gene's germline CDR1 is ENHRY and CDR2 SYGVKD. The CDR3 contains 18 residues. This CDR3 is CAISEGTGGLFSNQPQHF. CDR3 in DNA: TGTGCCATCAGTGAGGGCACAGGGGGCCTCTTTAGCAATCAGCCCCAGCATTTT.

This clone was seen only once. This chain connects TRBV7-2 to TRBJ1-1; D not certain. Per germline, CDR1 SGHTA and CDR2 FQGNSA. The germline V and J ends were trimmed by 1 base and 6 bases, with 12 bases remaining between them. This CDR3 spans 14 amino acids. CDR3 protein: CASSLGARVAEAFF. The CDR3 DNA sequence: TGTGCCAGCAGCTTAGGGGCGCGGGTAGCTGAAGCTTTCTTT.

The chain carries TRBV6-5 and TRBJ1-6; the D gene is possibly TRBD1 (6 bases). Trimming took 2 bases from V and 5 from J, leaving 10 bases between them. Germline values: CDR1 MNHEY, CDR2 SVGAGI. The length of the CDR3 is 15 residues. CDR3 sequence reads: CASSYRTANNSPLHF. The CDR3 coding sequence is TGTGCCAGCAGTTACCGGACAGCTAATAATTCACCCCTCCACTTT.

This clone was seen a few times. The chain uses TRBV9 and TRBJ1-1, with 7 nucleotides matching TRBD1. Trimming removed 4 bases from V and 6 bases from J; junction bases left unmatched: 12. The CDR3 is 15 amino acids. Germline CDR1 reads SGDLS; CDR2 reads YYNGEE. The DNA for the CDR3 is TGTGCCAGCAGCCCGCGGGACAGTTTTTATGCTGAAGCTTTCTTT. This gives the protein CASSPRDSFYAEAFF.

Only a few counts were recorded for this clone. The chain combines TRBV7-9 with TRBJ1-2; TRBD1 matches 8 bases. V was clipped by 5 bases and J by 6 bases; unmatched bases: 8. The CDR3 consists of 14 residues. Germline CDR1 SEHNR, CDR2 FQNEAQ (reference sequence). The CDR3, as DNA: TGTGCCAGCAGCCTTGGACAGGGTGTCGATGGCTACACCTTC. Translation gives CASSLGQGVDGYTF.

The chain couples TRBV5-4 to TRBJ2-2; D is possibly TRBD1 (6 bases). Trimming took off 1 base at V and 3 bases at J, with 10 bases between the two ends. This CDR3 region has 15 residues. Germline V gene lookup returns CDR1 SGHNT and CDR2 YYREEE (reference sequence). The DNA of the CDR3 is TGTGCCAGCAGCTTGCCGAACAGGGACACCGGGGAGCTGTTTTTT. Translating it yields CASSLPNRDTGELFF.

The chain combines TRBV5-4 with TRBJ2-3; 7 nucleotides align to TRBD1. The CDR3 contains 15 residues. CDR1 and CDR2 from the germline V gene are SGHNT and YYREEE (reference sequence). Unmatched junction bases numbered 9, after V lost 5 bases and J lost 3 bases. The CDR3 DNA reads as TGTGCCAGCAGTTCCAGGGGGTCTGTTACAGATACGCAGTATTTT. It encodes CASSSRGSVTDTQYF.

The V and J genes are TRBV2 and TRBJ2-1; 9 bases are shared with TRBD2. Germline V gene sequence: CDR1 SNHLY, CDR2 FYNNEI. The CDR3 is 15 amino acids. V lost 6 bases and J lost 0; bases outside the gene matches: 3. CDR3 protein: CASRKAGGSYNEQFF. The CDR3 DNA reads TGTGCCAGCAGGAAAGCGGGGGGCTCCTACAATGAGCAGTTCTTC.

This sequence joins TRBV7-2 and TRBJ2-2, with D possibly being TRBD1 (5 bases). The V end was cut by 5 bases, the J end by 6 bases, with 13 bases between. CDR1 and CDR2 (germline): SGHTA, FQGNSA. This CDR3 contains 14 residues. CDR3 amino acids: CASSPSGLSGELFF. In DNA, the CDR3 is TGTGCCAGCAGCCCATCAGGGTTGTCCGGGGAGCTGTTTTTT.

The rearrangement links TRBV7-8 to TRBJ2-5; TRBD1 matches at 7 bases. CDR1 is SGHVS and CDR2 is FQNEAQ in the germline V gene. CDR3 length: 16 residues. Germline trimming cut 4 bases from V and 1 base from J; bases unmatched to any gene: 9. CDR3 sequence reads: CASSSRQGGGQETQYF. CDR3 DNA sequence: TGTGCCAGCAGCTCCCGACAGGGTGGGGGCCAAGAGACCCAGTACTTC.

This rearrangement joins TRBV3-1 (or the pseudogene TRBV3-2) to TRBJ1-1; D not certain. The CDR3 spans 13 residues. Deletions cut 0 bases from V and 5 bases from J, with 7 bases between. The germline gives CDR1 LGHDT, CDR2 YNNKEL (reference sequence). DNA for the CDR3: TGTGCCAGCAGCCAAGAGCTCAGAACTGAAGCTTTCTTT. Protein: CASSQELRTEAFF.

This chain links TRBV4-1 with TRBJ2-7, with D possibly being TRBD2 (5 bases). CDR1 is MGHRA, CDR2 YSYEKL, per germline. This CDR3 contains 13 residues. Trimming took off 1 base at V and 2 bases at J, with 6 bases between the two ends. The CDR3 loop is CASSQGTPYEQYF. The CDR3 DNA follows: TGCGCCAGCAGCCAAGGGACTCCCTACGAGCAGTACTTC.

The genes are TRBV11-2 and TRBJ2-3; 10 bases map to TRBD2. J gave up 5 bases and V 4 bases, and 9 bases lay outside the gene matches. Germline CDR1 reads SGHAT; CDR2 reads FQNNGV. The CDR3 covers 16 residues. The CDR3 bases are TGTGCCAGCAGCTCCCGAACCCGACTAGCGGGAGATACGCAGTATTTT. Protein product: CASSSRTRLAGDTQYF.

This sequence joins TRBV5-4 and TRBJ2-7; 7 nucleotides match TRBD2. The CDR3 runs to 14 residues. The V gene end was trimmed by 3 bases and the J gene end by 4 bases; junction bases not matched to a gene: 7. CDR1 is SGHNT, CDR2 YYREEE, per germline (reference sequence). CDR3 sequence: CASSWASGKYEQYF. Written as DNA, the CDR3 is TGTGCCAGCAGCTGGGCTAGCGGAAAATACGAGCAGTACTTC.

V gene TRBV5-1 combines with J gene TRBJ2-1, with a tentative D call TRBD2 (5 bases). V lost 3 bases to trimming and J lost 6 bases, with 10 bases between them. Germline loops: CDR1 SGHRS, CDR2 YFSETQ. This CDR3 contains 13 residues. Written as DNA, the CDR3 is TGCGCCAGCAGCTCCGGGATGGGCAATGAGCAGTTCTTC. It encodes CASSSGMGNEQFF.

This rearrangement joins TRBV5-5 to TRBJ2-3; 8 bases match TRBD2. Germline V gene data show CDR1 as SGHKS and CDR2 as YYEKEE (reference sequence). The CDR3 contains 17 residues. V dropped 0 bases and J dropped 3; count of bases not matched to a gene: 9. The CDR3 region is CASSLAALREVTDTQYF. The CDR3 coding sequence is TGTGCCAGCAGCTTGGCCGCGTTGCGGGAGGTAACAGATACGCAGTATTTT.